These T cell receptor beta chains were read from a single sample in a study of blood T cell repertoires in COVID-19. Only in-frame clones appear in the TCRdb table, and some are missing; sequencing was by immunoSEQ multiplex PCR. Here the sample spans some 160,000 clones, 80% to 90% being singletons. The sample taken for sequencing was peripheral blood. These receptors came from a man in his sixties with acute or convalescent COVID-19. Each CDR3 is given without its conserved first and last residue. The order of the fields is CDR3 length, V gene, CDR3 protein.

cdr3_length: 12
v_call: TRBV3-1/TRBV3-2
cdr3_aa: ASSRRTGGPEAF

cdr3_length: 12
v_call: TRBV18
cdr3_aa: ASSPRGSGETQY

cdr3_length: 16
v_call: TRBV19
cdr3_aa: ASSQQVINRILNYGYT

cdr3_length: 12
v_call: TRBV6-1
cdr3_aa: ASSDRTGIYEQY

cdr3_length: 12
v_call: TRBV11-1
cdr3_aa: ASSLGTGQETQY

cdr3_length: 14
v_call: TRBV5-1
cdr3_aa: ASSISPSGGFNEQF

cdr3_length: 14
v_call: TRBV19
cdr3_aa: ASRLSGVSSTDTQY

cdr3_length: 11
v_call: TRBV6-6
cdr3_aa: ASSYGLVSEQY

cdr3_length: 14
v_call: TRBV7-6
cdr3_aa: ASSSADSDSNQPQH

cdr3_length: 14
v_call: TRBV5-1
cdr3_aa: ASSLSYGTANTEAF

cdr3_length: 13
v_call: TRBV9
cdr3_aa: ASSVASGNTGELF

cdr3_length: 11
v_call: TRBV11-2
cdr3_aa: ASSLGRDYEQY

cdr3_length: 12
v_call: TRBV6-2/TRBV6-3
cdr3_aa: ASSLDGGRVAQH

cdr3_length: 14
v_call: TRBV5-8
cdr3_aa: ASSPRDRVAKNIQY

cdr3_length: 13
v_call: TRBV4-1
cdr3_aa: ASSHRTGIENEQF

cdr3_length: 9
v_call: TRBV10-1
cdr3_aa: ASSAGYQSF

cdr3_length: 14
v_call: TRBV5-1
cdr3_aa: ASSLAVTSFPGELF

cdr3_length: 12
v_call: TRBV13
cdr3_aa: ASSLGSGNTEAF

cdr3_length: 14
v_call: TRBV18
cdr3_aa: ASSQPGQIVRGELF

cdr3_length: 16
v_call: TRBV11-3
cdr3_aa: ASSKYKGADSVYNEQF

cdr3_length: 14
v_call: TRBV7-9
cdr3_aa: ASSSTTEDNSYEQY

cdr3_length: 12
v_call: TRBV11-2
cdr3_aa: ASSLTDYNSPLH

cdr3_length: 14
v_call: TRBV5-5
cdr3_aa: ASSSPLEGMNTEAF

cdr3_length: 13
v_call: TRBV7-9
cdr3_aa: ASSLDQLLNEKLF

cdr3_length: 15
v_call: TRBV19
cdr3_aa: ASTLGEAYFKSWTQY

cdr3_length: 16
v_call: TRBV19
cdr3_aa: ASSKTSGGRTNTDTQY

cdr3_length: 14
v_call: TRBV7-2
cdr3_aa: ASSLIAGGQIGELF

cdr3_length: 14
v_call: TRBV18
cdr3_aa: ASSFSRGSSGNTIY